Presented here are 12 T cell receptor beta chains from one specimen sequenced in a study of shared clonotypes between healthy human individuals. Clones were sequenced by immunoSEQ multiplex PCR, and TCRdb holds only the in-frame ones, with some missing. The sample has about 610,000 clones, less than 98% seen once. Sequencing was carried out using naive CD4+ T cells sorted from blood. Regarding subset: CD45RA+ positively selected. These TCRs come from a woman in her 30s in good health.

The CDR3 DNA sequence: TGTGCCATCCGACAGGGAATAAATAGCAATCAGCCCCAGCATTTT. It is translated as CAIRQGINSNQPQHF. The chain is built from TRBV10-3 and TRBJ1-5; 7 bases align to TRBD1. Germline V CDR1 and CDR2: ENHRY, SYGVKD. V shed 8 bases, J shed 0 bases, and the junction held 7 bases outside the gene matches. The length of the CDR3 is 15 residues.

The chain joins TRBV30 to TRBJ1-2, with 7 positions matching TRBD1. V lost 5 bases to trimming and J lost 4 bases; unmatched junction nucleotides: 19. CDR1 and CDR2 from the germline V gene are GTSNPN and SVGIG (reference sequence). The CDR3 runs 17 residues. The CDR3 is CAWGLKGTGVTAYGYTF. The CDR3 DNA sequence: TGTGCCTGGGGGTTGAAGGGTACAGGGGTTACAGCCTATGGCTACACCTTC.

This clone was counted once. The chain couples TRBV5-4 to TRBJ2-3; D may be TRBD2 (5 bases). The CDR3 sequence is 13 residues long. Looked up from germline, CDR1 is SGHNT and CDR2 is YYREEE (reference sequence). Trimming stripped 10 bases from V and 3 bases from J, with 15 bases between. Here the CDR3 DNA reads TGTGCCGGAGGTAAAGTGGGGACAGATACGCAGTATTTT. Translated, it gives CAGGKVGTDTQYF.

The chain is built from TRBV10-3 and TRBJ1-4; the match to TRBD1 covers 7 bases. CDR1 and CDR2 from the germline V gene are ENHRY and SYGVKD. The CDR3 is 15 amino acids. V lost 0 bases to trimming and J lost 6 bases; unmatched junction nucleotides: 4. The CDR3 protein is CAISESQGGDEKLFF. In DNA, the CDR3 is TGTGCCATCAGTGAGTCGCAGGGGGGAGATGAAAAACTGTTTTTT.

This sequence joins TRBV30 and TRBJ1-2; no firm D call. The V and J ends lost 4 bases and 8 bases respectively, with 14 bases between them. From germline, CDR1 is GTSNPN and CDR2 SVGIG (reference sequence). This CDR3 has 12 amino acids. The CDR3 sequence: CAWKGGMGGYTF. The CDR3 region has the DNA TGTGCCTGGAAAGGAGGGATGGGCGGCTACACCTTC.

A single count supports this clone. The chain links TRBV28 to TRBJ2-7, with a possible D match to TRBD2 (5 bases). The V and J ends lost 3 bases and 2 bases respectively, with 20 bases between them. Germline CDR1 reads MDHEN; CDR2 reads SYDVKM. The CDR3 runs 17 residues. The CDR3: CASSLTTNGRLPYEQYF. Written as DNA, the CDR3 is TGTGCCAGCAGTTTGACTACAAACGGACGGCTCCCCTACGAGCAGTACTTC.

This clone occurred once. The CDR3 sequence: CASRIQGASYEQYF. The CDR3 nucleotides read TGTGCCAGCAGGATACAGGGGGCCTCCTACGAGCAGTACTTC. The rearrangement links TRBV6-1 to TRBJ2-7, with 9 bases lining up with TRBD1. The CDR3 covers 14 residues. CDR1 and CDR2 from the germline V gene are MNHNS and SASEGT. With V trimmed by 6 bases and J by 0 bases, 3 bases remained unmatched.

The rearrangement uses TRBV13 and TRBJ2-7; TRBD2 matches 11 bases. The CDR3 loop spans 16 amino acids. CDR1 and CDR2 from the germline V gene are PRHDT and FYEKMQ (reference sequence). The V gene end was trimmed by 1 base and the J gene end by 8 bases; junction bases not matched to a gene: 10. CDR3 DNA: TGTGCCAGCAGCTTAGAGAAGGGACTAGCGGTTTCAAAGCAGTACTTC. Its translation is CASSLEKGLAVSKQYF.

This clone has only one observation. The J gene is TRBJ2-4, the V gene TRBV10-2; D is ambiguous. V was clipped by 2 bases and J by 0 bases, with 17 bases between them. Germline V gene sequence: CDR1 WSHSY, CDR2 SAAADI. This CDR3 is 18 amino acids long. The CDR3, as DNA: TGCGCCAGCAGTGAGAGGCTAGTCGATGGGCTAGCCAAAAACATTCAGTACTTC. It yields the protein CASSERLVDGLAKNIQYF.

V is TRBV27 and J is TRBJ2-1; the match to TRBD2 covers 9 bases. The J segment lost 4 bases and the V segment lost 6 bases, leaving 7 bases of the junction unmatched. The CDR3 loop spans 15 amino acids. Germline CDR1 is MNHEY and CDR2 is SMNVEV (reference sequence). DNA of the CDR3: TGTGCCAGCAGCTCACTAGCGGGTGGGTACAATGAGCAGTTCTTC. Translated: CASSSLAGGYNEQFF.

The chain uses TRBV2 and TRBJ2-2; possible D gene TRBD2, 6 bases. Trimming left V 8 bases short and J 2 bases short, with 15 bases between. The germline V gene encodes CDR1 SNHLY and CDR2 FYNNEI. The length of the CDR3 is 15 residues. The CDR3 sequence: CASREPSGNTGELFF. The CDR3 nucleotides read TGTGCCAGCCGGGAGCCAAGCGGCAACACCGGGGAGCTGTTTTTT.

As regards this clone: Other DNA sequences in the same sample also yield this CDR3. This sequence joins TRBV7-2 and TRBJ2-3; D remains ambiguous. Trimming took off 5 bases at V and 0 bases at J, with 3 bases between the two ends. Germline CDR1 SGHTA, CDR2 FQGNSA. This CDR3 spans 12 amino acids. CDR3 in amino acids: CASSRSTDTQYF. DNA for the CDR3: TGTGCCAGCAGCCGAAGCACAGATACGCAGTATTTT. Together with reference TRBV7-2 and TRBJ2-3, the CDR3 gives the full variable domain: GAGVSQSPSNKVTEKGKDVELRCDPISGHTALYWYRQSLGQGLEFLIYFQGNSAPDKSGLPSDRFSAERTGGSVSTLTIQRTQQEDSAVYLCASSRSTDTQYFGPGTRLTVL.